Below, 6 T cell receptor beta chains from the same sample are listed, as sequenced in a study of shared clonotypes between healthy human individuals. Profiled with immunoSEQ multiplex PCR; TCRdb holds only in-frame clones, not every one. Of about 2.4 million clones listed, 80% to 95% are singletons. The sequenced sample was naive CD4+ T cells from PBMCs. Specified subset: CD45RA+ positively selected. These receptors were obtained from a man aged 18-30 years in good health. Some clones in this sample may be carry-over from other donors' samples.

The chain uses TRBV19 and TRBJ2-2, with D possibly being TRBD1 (6 bases). Germline CDR1 is LNHDA and CDR2 is SQIVND (reference sequence). The CDR3 is 11 amino acids. With 5 bases removed from V and 16 bases from J, the gap between germline ends came to 14 bases. The CDR3 region is CASSHRVDRFF. CDR3 bases: TGTGCCAGTAGTCACAGGGTAGATAGGTTTTTT.

The rearrangement links TRBV27 to TRBJ2-7; D perhaps matches TRBD1 (6 bases). This CDR3 spans 15 amino acids. CDR1 and CDR2 (germline): MNHEY, SMNVEV (reference sequence). Trimming shortened V by 0 bases and J by 1 base, and 10 bases separated the two germline ends. The CDR3 loop reads CASSLSTGFSYEQYF. CDR3 in DNA: TGTGCCAGCAGTTTATCCACAGGGTTTTCCTACGAGCAGTACTTC.

This clone was seen a single time. This chain uses TRBV28 with TRBJ1-5; TRBD1 aligns across 8 bases. This CDR3 has 15 residues. Germline V gene data show CDR1 as MDHEN and CDR2 as SYDVKM. Here the CDR3 reads CAGGAGTGFYQPQHF. CDR3 DNA: TGTGCGGGGGGGGCCGGGACAGGTTTTTATCAGCCCCAGCATTTT.

The gene calls are TRBV2 and TRBJ2-3; 11 positions match TRBD1. This CDR3 has 17 residues. Germline V gives CDR1 SNHLY, CDR2 FYNNEI. The J segment lost 1 base and the V segment lost 1 base, leaving 4 bases of the junction unmatched. DNA of the CDR3: TGTGCCAGCAGTGAAGGGACAGGGGGCGCAGGCACAGATACGCAGTATTTT. Residues: CASSEGTGGAGTDTQYF.

V usage is TRBV29-1 and J usage is TRBJ2-3; 7 bases align to TRBD2. The length of the CDR3 is 15 residues. Germline V lookup: CDR1 SQVTM, CDR2 ANQGSEA. V was pared by 0 bases and J by 6 bases, with 9 bases of the junction left unmatched. The CDR3 loop is CSVEDPARGGDTQYF. The DNA of the CDR3 is TGCAGCGTTGAAGATCCGGCGCGGGGAGGGGATACGCAGTATTTT.

The rearrangement links TRBV6-5 to TRBJ1-1; D is possibly TRBD1 (6 bases). The germline V gene encodes CDR1 MNHEY and CDR2 SVGAGI. This CDR3 is 14 amino acids long. V was trimmed by 2 bases and J by 8 bases, leaving 15 bases between them. The CDR3, as DNA: TGTGCCAGCAGTTACCGGTTGGGCGGGACAGAAGCTTTCTTT. It translates to CASSYRLGGTEAFF.